This TCR beta chain derives from a study of response to subunit inactivated influenza vaccine. Deletions cut 0 bases from V and 9 bases from J, with 18 bases between. This CDR3 comprises 16 residues. Germline CDR1 reads SGHTA; CDR2 reads FQGNSA. Findings and limits, study-wide: Each seasonal influenza vaccination recruits few new T cells, the authors suggested.

A remark on this clonotype: The antigen is not known.

In TCRdb, the RT-PCR reads were re-called with MiXCR into one record per CDR3 protein. Among about 160,000 distinct CDR3 sequences listed, approximately 10% were seen once. Sequenced material: non-naive T cells sorted from PBMCs, taken roughly 48 days after vaccination. This TCR derives from a man aged 50-60 years who received an inactivated influenza vaccine. The chain joins TRBV7-2 to TRBJ2-1, with a possible D match to TRBD2 (5 bases). The CDR3 nucleotides read TGTGCCAGCAGCTTAGCGCGGCGGGTGTACAAAGGTGAGCAGTTCTTC. Translated: CASSLARRVYKGEQFF.